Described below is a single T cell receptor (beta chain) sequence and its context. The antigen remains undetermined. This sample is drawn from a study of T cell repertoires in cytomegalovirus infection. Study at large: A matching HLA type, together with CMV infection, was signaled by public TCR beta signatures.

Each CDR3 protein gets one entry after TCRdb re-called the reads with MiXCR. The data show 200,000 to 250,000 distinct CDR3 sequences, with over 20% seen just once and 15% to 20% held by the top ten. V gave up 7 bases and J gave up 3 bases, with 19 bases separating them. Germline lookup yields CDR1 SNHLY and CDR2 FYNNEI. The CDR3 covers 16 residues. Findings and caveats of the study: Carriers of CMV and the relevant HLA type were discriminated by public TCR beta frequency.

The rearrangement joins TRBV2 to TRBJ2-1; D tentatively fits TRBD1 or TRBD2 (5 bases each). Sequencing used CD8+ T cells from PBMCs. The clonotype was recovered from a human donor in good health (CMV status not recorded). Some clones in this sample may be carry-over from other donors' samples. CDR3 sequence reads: CASTHGGQGDYNEQFF. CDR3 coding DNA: TGTGCCAGCACCCATGGTGGGCAGGGAGACTACAATGAGCAGTTCTTC.